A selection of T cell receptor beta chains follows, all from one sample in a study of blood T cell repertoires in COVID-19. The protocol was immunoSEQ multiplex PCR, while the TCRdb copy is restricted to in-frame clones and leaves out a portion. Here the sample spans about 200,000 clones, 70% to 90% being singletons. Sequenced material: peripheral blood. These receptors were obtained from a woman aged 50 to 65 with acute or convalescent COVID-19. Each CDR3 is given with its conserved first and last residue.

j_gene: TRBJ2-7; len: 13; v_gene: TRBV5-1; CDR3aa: CASSSGTTYEQYF
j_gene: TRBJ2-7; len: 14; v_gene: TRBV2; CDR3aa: CASMRGQGANEQYF
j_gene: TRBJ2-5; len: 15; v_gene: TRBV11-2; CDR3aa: CASSLLAGAAETQYF
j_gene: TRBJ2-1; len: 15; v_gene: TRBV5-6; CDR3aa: CASSTRRDRANEQFF
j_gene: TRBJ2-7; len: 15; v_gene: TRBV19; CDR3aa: CASSISPQNPYEQYF
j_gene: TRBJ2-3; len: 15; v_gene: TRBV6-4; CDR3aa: CASRDGQALTDTQYF
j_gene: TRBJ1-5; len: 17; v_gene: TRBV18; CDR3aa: CASSPNQGATGNQPQHF
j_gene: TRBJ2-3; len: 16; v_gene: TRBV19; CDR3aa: CASSNYGTSGTDTQYF
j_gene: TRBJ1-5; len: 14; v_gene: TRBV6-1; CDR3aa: CASSEATGIIAQHF
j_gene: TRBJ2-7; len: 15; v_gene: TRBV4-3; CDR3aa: CASSQDWRNSYEQYF
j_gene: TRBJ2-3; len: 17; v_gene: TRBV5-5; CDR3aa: CASSSGQLITSTDTQYF
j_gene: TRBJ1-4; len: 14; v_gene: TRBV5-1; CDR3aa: CASSSTGEGEKLFF
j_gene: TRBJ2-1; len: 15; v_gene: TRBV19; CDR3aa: CASSSPSLLAYEQFF
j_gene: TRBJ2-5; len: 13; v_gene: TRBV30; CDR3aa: CAWRGTARETQYF
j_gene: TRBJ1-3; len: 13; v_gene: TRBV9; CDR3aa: CASTPGPGNTIYF
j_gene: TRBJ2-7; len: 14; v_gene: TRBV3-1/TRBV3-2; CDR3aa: CASSTVGTGSFRYF
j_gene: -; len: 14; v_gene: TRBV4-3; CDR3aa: CASSGGLGSYEQYF
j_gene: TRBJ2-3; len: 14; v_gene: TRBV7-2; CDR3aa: CASSWDRATDTQYF
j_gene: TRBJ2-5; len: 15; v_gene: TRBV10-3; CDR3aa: CAISADRGIGETQYF
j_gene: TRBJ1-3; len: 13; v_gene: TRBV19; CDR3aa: CASYEGSGNTIYF
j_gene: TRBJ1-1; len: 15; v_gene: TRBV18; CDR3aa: CASSLFKGADTEAFF
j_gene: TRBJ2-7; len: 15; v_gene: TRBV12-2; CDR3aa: CASRLCVQGSNEQYF
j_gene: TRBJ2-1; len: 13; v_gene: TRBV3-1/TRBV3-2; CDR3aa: CASPQGSGGPPVF
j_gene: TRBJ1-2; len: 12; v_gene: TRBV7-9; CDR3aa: CASSWRGDGYTF
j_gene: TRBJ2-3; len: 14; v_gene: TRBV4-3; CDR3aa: CASSQGGSADTQYF
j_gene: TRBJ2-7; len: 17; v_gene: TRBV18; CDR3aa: CASSPGETGQGGHEQYF
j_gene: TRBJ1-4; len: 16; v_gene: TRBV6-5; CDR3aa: CASSYGAQLINEKLFF
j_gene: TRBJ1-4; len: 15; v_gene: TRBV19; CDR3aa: CASSILGQGDEKLFF
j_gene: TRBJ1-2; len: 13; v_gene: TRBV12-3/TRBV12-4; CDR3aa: CARERGQGYGYTF
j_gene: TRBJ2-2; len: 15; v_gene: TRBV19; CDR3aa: CASSRGQGKSGELFF
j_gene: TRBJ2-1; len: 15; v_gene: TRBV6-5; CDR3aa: CASSPGLAGVGEQFF
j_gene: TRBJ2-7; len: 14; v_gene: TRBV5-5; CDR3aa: CASSLVPAGDEQYF
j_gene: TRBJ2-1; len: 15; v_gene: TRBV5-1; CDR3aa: CASSLGGRANNEQFF
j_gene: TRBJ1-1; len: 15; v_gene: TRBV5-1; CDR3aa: CASQTHGGMNTEAFF
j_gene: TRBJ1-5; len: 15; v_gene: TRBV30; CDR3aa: CAWNRQGGGNQPQHF
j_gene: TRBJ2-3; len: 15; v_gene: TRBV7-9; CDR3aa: CASSLRGLPTDTQYF
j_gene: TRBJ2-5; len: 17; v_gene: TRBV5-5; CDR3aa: CASSPGLAGAPQEAQYF